This is a list of T cell receptor beta chains from one sample in a study of blood T cell repertoires in COVID-19. Clones were read by immunoSEQ multiplex PCR, and TCRdb kept only the in-frame ones, dropping some. Of 200,000 or so clones listed, about 87% were seen once; the top ten hold around 2.7%. Sequenced sample: PBMCs or T cells enriched from blood (not recorded which). The receptor set was obtained from a woman in her thirties who had recovered from COVID-19. CDR3s include the opening cysteine and the closing phenylalanine or tryptophan. Each record gives: D gene, V gene, clone size, J gene, CDR3 protein, CDR3 DNA. The D gene is left open where the match is weak. For some rows the clone size is stated as once, few or many, or as a class when expanded; others skip it.

D gene: NA; V gene: TRBV6-1; clone size: once; J gene: TRBJ1-1; CDR3 protein: CASSERSRPEAFF; CDR3 DNA: TGTGCCAGCAGTGAAAGGTCTAGACCTGAAGCTTTCTTT
D gene: NA; V gene: TRBV2; clone size: NA; J gene: TRBJ1-6; CDR3 protein: CASSEFGQGYNSPLHF; CDR3 DNA: TGTGCCAGCAGTGAATTCGGGCAGGGCTATAATTCACCCCTCCACTTT
D gene: NA; V gene: TRBV4-1; clone size: once; J gene: TRBJ2-5; CDR3 protein: CASSQEPRGETQYF; CDR3 DNA: TGCGCCAGCAGCCAAGAGCCCAGGGGAGAGACCCAGTACTTC
D gene: NA; V gene: TRBV5-8; clone size: NA; J gene: TRBJ1-6; CDR3 protein: CASSFVQNNSPLHF; CDR3 DNA: TGTGCCAGCAGCTTTGTACAGAATAATTCACCCCTCCACTTT
D gene: NA; V gene: TRBV14; clone size: NA; J gene: TRBJ1-5; CDR3 protein: CASSQDLYQPQHF; CDR3 DNA: TGTGCCAGCAGCCAAGATCTGTATCAGCCCCAGCATTTT
D gene: TRBD1; V gene: TRBV5-1; clone size: NA; J gene: TRBJ1-6; CDR3 protein: CASSLGTGNNKITLHF; CDR3 DNA: TGCGCCAGCAGCTTGGGGACAGGGAATAACAAGATCACCCTCCACTTT
D gene: NA; V gene: TRBV18; clone size: NA; J gene: TRBJ2-7; CDR3 protein: CASSPPAGSYEQYF; CDR3 DNA: TGTGCCAGCTCACCACCGGCGGGCTCCTACGAGCAGTACTTC
D gene: TRBD1; V gene: TRBV7-9; clone size: NA; J gene: TRBJ1-6; CDR3 protein: CASSETGERSPLHF; CDR3 DNA: TGTGCCAGCAGCGAGACAGGGGAACGATCACCCCTCCACTTT
D gene: NA; V gene: TRBV29-1; clone size: NA; J gene: TRBJ2-1; CDR3 protein: CSVDRYNEQFF; CDR3 DNA: TGCAGCGTTGACAGATACAATGAGCAGTTCTTC
D gene: NA; V gene: TRBV4-2; clone size: NA; J gene: TRBJ1-3; CDR3 protein: CASSQDFRTVGNTIYF; CDR3 DNA: TGTGCCAGCAGCCAAGATTTCAGGACAGTTGGAAACACCATATATTTT
D gene: NA; V gene: TRBV7-9; clone size: few; J gene: TRBJ1-1; CDR3 protein: CASSLALGEAFF; CDR3 DNA: TGTGCCAGCAGCTTAGCGCTCGGTGAAGCTTTCTTT
D gene: TRBD1; V gene: TRBV25-1; clone size: NA; J gene: TRBJ1-1; CDR3 protein: CASSEPGQGSTEAFF; CDR3 DNA: TGTGCCAGCAGTGAACCGGGACAGGGTTCCACTGAAGCTTTCTTT
D gene: TRBD1; V gene: TRBV3-1/TRBV3-2; clone size: NA; J gene: TRBJ1-6; CDR3 protein: CASSRLTGDSSPLHF; CDR3 DNA: TGTGCCAGCAGCCGACTAACAGGGGATAGTTCACCCCTCCACTTT
D gene: TRBD2; V gene: TRBV9; clone size: NA; J gene: TRBJ2-7; CDR3 protein: CASSVAQSGGEPYEQYF; CDR3 DNA: TGTGCCAGCAGCGTAGCTCAGAGCGGGGGGGAACCCTACGAGCAGTACTTC
D gene: NA; V gene: TRBV6-1; clone size: NA; J gene: TRBJ2-2; CDR3 protein: CASSETGSGGELFF; CDR3 DNA: TGTGCCAGCAGTGAGACAGGATCTGGCGGGGAGCTGTTTTTT
D gene: NA; V gene: TRBV2; clone size: NA; J gene: TRBJ1-2; CDR3 protein: CASSERRGGSDGYTF; CDR3 DNA: TGTGCCAGCAGTGAAAGGAGGGGAGGAAGTGATGGCTACACCTTC
D gene: TRBD1; V gene: TRBV9; clone size: NA; J gene: TRBJ1-5; CDR3 protein: CASSATGGGQPQHF; CDR3 DNA: TGTGCCAGCAGCGCCACAGGGGGCGGGCAGCCCCAGCATTTT
D gene: NA; V gene: TRBV5-6; clone size: NA; J gene: TRBJ2-3; CDR3 protein: CASSWGADTQYF; CDR3 DNA: TGTGCCAGCAGCTGGGGCGCAGATACGCAGTATTTT
D gene: NA; V gene: TRBV2; clone size: once; J gene: TRBJ1-2; CDR3 protein: CVSAGLGGYTF; CDR3 DNA: TGTGTCAGTGCTGGCCTGGGCGGCTACACCTTC
D gene: NA; V gene: TRBV11-2; clone size: NA; J gene: TRBJ1-4; CDR3 protein: CASSSRGRAEDEKLFF; CDR3 DNA: TGTGCCAGCAGCTCACGAGGGCGGGCTGAGGACGAAAAACTGTTTTTT
D gene: NA; V gene: TRBV5-4; clone size: NA; J gene: TRBJ1-4; CDR3 protein: CASSFAGDSEKLFF; CDR3 DNA: TGTGCCAGCAGCTTTGCGGGAGATAGTGAAAAACTGTTTTTT
D gene: TRBD2; V gene: TRBV3-1/TRBV3-2; clone size: NA; J gene: TRBJ2-5; CDR3 protein: CASSQDQASGQETQYF; CDR3 DNA: TGTGCCAGCAGCCAAGATCAGGCTAGCGGCCAAGAGACCCAGTACTTC
D gene: TRBD2; V gene: TRBV12-5; clone size: once; J gene: TRBJ2-5; CDR3 protein: CASGLATAGGPKETQYF; CDR3 DNA: TGTGCTAGTGGTTTGGCGACAGCGGGGGGCCCAAAAGAGACCCAGTACTTC
D gene: NA; V gene: TRBV9; clone size: NA; J gene: TRBJ2-6; CDR3 protein: CASSVVESGANVLTF; CDR3 DNA: TGTGCCAGCAGCGTAGTCGAGTCTGGGGCCAACGTCCTGACTTTC
D gene: NA; V gene: TRBV6-2/TRBV6-3; clone size: once; J gene: TRBJ1-1; CDR3 protein: CASSYRDIRLSTEAFF; CDR3 DNA: TGTGCCAGCAGTTACCGGGACATCAGACTTTCCACTGAAGCTTTCTTT
D gene: NA; V gene: TRBV6-5; clone size: NA; J gene: TRBJ1-1; CDR3 protein: CASSYSRGWSYTEAFF; CDR3 DNA: TGTGCCAGCAGTTACAGTAGGGGGTGGAGTTACACTGAAGCTTTCTTT
D gene: TRBD1; V gene: TRBV29-1; clone size: NA; J gene: TRBJ1-1; CDR3 protein: CSVTTGDTEAFF; CDR3 DNA: TGCAGCGTTACCACAGGGGACACTGAAGCTTTCTTT
D gene: TRBD1; V gene: TRBV30; clone size: NA; J gene: TRBJ1-3; CDR3 protein: CAWTLTGGNTIYF; CDR3 DNA: TGTGCCTGGACCCTGACAGGGGGAAACACCATATATTTT
D gene: NA; V gene: TRBV29-1; clone size: NA; J gene: TRBJ2-1; CDR3 protein: CSVEGGRLDSYNEQFF; CDR3 DNA: TGCAGCGTTGAGGGGGGGCGGTTGGACTCCTACAATGAGCAGTTCTTC
D gene: TRBD1; V gene: TRBV9; clone size: once; J gene: TRBJ1-3; CDR3 protein: CASSVGTGNSGNTIYF; CDR3 DNA: TGTGCCAGCAGCGTCGGGACAGGAAATTCTGGAAACACCATATATTTT
D gene: TRBD1; V gene: TRBV3-1/TRBV3-2; clone size: NA; J gene: TRBJ1-6; CDR3 protein: CASSQGQGAKNSPLHF; CDR3 DNA: TGTGCCAGCAGCCAAGGGCAGGGGGCTAAGAATTCACCCCTCCACTTT
D gene: NA; V gene: TRBV7-2; clone size: NA; J gene: TRBJ1-5; CDR3 protein: CASQKQAVLNQPQHF; CDR3 DNA: TGTGCCAGCCAGAAACAGGCGGTATTAAATCAGCCCCAGCATTTT
D gene: NA; V gene: TRBV14; clone size: NA; J gene: TRBJ2-2; CDR3 protein: CASSQVSTGELFF; CDR3 DNA: TGTGCCAGCAGCCAAGTCTCCACCGGGGAGCTGTTTTTT
D gene: TRBD2; V gene: TRBV7-2; clone size: NA; J gene: TRBJ2-7; CDR3 protein: CASSLGGLVHEQYF; CDR3 DNA: TGTGCCAGCAGCTTAGGGGGACTAGTCCACGAGCAGTACTTC
D gene: NA; V gene: TRBV19; clone size: NA; J gene: TRBJ2-1; CDR3 protein: CASSSGSPNEQFF; CDR3 DNA: TGTGCCAGTAGTTCAGGGTCCCCCAATGAGCAGTTCTTC
D gene: NA; V gene: TRBV5-1; clone size: NA; J gene: TRBJ2-1; CDR3 protein: CASSPDGSSYNEQFF; CDR3 DNA: TGCGCCAGCAGCCCGGACGGGAGCTCCTACAATGAGCAGTTCTTC
D gene: NA; V gene: TRBV27; clone size: once; J gene: TRBJ1-6; CDR3 protein: CASSFGAGDSPLHF; CDR3 DNA: TGTGCCAGCAGTTTCGGGGCAGGGGATTCACCCCTCCACTTT
D gene: NA; V gene: TRBV7-9; clone size: NA; J gene: TRBJ2-7; CDR3 protein: CASSFSRSSSYEQYF; CDR3 DNA: TGTGCCAGCAGCTTCTCCAGGTCGAGCTCCTACGAGCAGTACTTC
D gene: TRBD1; V gene: TRBV5-1; clone size: NA; J gene: TRBJ1-1; CDR3 protein: CASSEGQGAFTEAFF; CDR3 DNA: TGCGCCAGCAGCGAGGGACAGGGGGCTTTTACTGAAGCTTTCTTT
D gene: NA; V gene: TRBV6-5; clone size: NA; J gene: TRBJ1-1; CDR3 protein: CASSPRQAGTEAFF; CDR3 DNA: TGTGCCAGCAGCCCCCGGCAGGCGGGGACTGAAGCTTTCTTT
D gene: NA; V gene: TRBV6-2/TRBV6-3; clone size: NA; J gene: TRBJ1-1; CDR3 protein: CASSTGTDYTEAFF; CDR3 DNA: TGTGCCAGCAGTACCGGTACTGACTACACTGAAGCTTTCTTT
D gene: NA; V gene: TRBV28; clone size: NA; J gene: TRBJ1-1; CDR3 protein: CASSFPTSGQAFF; CDR3 DNA: TGTGCCAGCAGTTTTCCCACCTCCGGACAGGCTTTCTTT
D gene: NA; V gene: TRBV7-9; clone size: NA; J gene: TRBJ1-5; CDR3 protein: CASSYDSYSNQPQHF; CDR3 DNA: TGTGCCAGCAGCTACGACAGCTATAGCAATCAGCCCCAGCATTTT
D gene: TRBD1; V gene: TRBV19; clone size: NA; J gene: TRBJ1-1; CDR3 protein: CASSITGTGLEAFF; CDR3 DNA: TGTGCCAGTAGTATAACCGGGACAGGTCTTGAAGCTTTCTTT
D gene: NA; V gene: TRBV7-2; clone size: few; J gene: TRBJ2-3; CDR3 protein: CASSPPGGYTQYF; CDR3 DNA: TGTGCCAGCAGCCCGCCTGGTGGCTATACGCAGTATTTT
D gene: NA; V gene: TRBV7-2; clone size: NA; J gene: TRBJ1-5; CDR3 protein: CASSLKGNSNQPQHF; CDR3 DNA: TGTGCCAGCAGCTTAAAGGGGAATAGCAATCAGCCCCAGCATTTT
D gene: TRBD1; V gene: TRBV7-9; clone size: NA; J gene: TRBJ1-2; CDR3 protein: CASSLGTGELHGYTF; CDR3 DNA: TGTGCCAGCAGCTTAGGGACAGGGGAGCTCCATGGCTACACCTTC
D gene: NA; V gene: TRBV4-2; clone size: NA; J gene: TRBJ1-1; CDR3 protein: CASSQVGREAFF; CDR3 DNA: TGTGCCAGCAGCCAAGTGGGGAGGGAAGCTTTCTTT
D gene: NA; V gene: TRBV18; clone size: NA; J gene: TRBJ1-5; CDR3 protein: CASSPQGDQPQHF; CDR3 DNA: TGTGCCAGCTCACCACAGGGGGATCAGCCCCAGCATTTT
D gene: TRBD1; V gene: TRBV7-8; clone size: once; J gene: TRBJ1-5; CDR3 protein: CASSSGQPNQPQHF; CDR3 DNA: TGTGCCAGCAGCTCGGGACAGCCAAATCAGCCCCAGCATTTT
D gene: NA; V gene: TRBV9; clone size: NA; J gene: TRBJ2-1; CDR3 protein: CASSAGGLSNEQFF; CDR3 DNA: TGTGCCAGCAGCGCGGGGGGCCTAAGCAATGAGCAGTTCTTC
D gene: TRBD1; V gene: TRBV6-1; clone size: NA; J gene: TRBJ2-4; CDR3 protein: CASSGQGARAKNIQYF; CDR3 DNA: TGTGCCAGCAGTGGCCAGGGGGCGCGGGCCAAAAACATTCAGTACTTC
D gene: TRBD1; V gene: TRBV25-1; clone size: NA; J gene: TRBJ1-1; CDR3 protein: CASSESTRGPNTEAFF; CDR3 DNA: TGTGCCAGCAGTGAATCCACCAGGGGGCCAAACACTGAAGCTTTCTTT
D gene: TRBD1; V gene: TRBV4-2; clone size: NA; J gene: TRBJ1-2; CDR3 protein: CASSQPGTVYGYTF; CDR3 DNA: TGTGCCAGCAGCCAACCTGGGACAGTATATGGCTACACCTTC
D gene: TRBD1; V gene: TRBV24-1; clone size: NA; J gene: TRBJ1-2; CDR3 protein: CATSDGTGPYTF; CDR3 DNA: TGTGCCACCAGTGATGGGACAGGGCCCTACACCTTC
D gene: NA; V gene: TRBV28; clone size: NA; J gene: TRBJ1-6; CDR3 protein: CASKEGDNSPLHF; CDR3 DNA: TGTGCCAGCAAAGAGGGGGATAATTCACCCCTCCACTTT
D gene: TRBD2; V gene: TRBV5-5; clone size: NA; J gene: TRBJ2-2; CDR3 protein: CASRLRASGVEAGELFF; CDR3 DNA: TGTGCCAGCAGACTGAGGGCTAGCGGGGTAGAGGCCGGGGAGCTGTTTTTT
D gene: TRBD1; V gene: TRBV5-1; clone size: once; J gene: TRBJ1-2; CDR3 protein: CASSEGQAPLGYTF; CDR3 DNA: TGCGCCAGCAGCGAAGGACAGGCCCCTCTGGGCTACACCTTC
D gene: TRBD1; V gene: TRBV19; clone size: NA; J gene: TRBJ2-1; CDR3 protein: CASSPGTGNEQFF; CDR3 DNA: TGTGCCAGTAGTCCGGGGACAGGCAATGAGCAGTTCTTC